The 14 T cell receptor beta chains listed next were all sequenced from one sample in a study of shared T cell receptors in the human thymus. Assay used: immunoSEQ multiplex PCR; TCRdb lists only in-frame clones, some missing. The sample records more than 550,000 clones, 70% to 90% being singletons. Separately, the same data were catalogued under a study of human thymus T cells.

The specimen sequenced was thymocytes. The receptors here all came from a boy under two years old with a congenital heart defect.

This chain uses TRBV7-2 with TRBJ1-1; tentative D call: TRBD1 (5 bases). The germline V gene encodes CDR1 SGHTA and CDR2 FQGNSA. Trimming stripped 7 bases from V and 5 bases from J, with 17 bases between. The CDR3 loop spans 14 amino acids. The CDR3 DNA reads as TGTGCCAGCATCGGTTCGGCGGGGGGGACTGAAGCTTTCTTT. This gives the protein CASIGSAGGTEAFF.

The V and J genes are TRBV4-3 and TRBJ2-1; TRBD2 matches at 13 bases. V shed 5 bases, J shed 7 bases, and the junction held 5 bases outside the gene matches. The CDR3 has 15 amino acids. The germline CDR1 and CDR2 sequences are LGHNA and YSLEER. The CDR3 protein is CASSSGTSGNNEQFF. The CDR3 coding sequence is TGCGCCAGCAGCTCCGGGACTAGCGGGAATAATGAGCAGTTCTTC.

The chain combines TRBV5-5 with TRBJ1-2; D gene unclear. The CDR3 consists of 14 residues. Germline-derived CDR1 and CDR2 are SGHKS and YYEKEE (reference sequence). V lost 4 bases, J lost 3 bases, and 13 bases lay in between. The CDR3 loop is CASSPPGLYYGYTF. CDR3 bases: TGTGCCAGCAGCCCCCCTGGCCTCTACTATGGCTACACCTTC.

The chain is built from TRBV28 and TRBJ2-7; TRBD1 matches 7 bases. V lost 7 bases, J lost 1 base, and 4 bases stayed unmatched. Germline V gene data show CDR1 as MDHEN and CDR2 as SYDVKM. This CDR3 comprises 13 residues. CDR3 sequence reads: CASNDRDSYEQYF. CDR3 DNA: TGTGCCAGCAACGACAGGGATTCCTACGAGCAGTACTTC.

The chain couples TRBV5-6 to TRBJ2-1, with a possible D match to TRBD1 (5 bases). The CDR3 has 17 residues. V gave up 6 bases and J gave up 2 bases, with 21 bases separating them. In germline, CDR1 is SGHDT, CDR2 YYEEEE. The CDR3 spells CASTHGNEQVAYNEQFF. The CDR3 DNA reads TGTGCCAGCACGCATGGGAATGAACAGGTCGCCTACAATGAGCAGTTCTTC.

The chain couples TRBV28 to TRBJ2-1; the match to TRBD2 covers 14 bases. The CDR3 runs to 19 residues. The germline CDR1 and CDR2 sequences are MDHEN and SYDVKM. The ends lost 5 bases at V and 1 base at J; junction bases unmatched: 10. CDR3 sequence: CASSLHGTSGGVSYNEQFF. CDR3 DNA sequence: TGTGCCAGCAGTCTTCACGGGACTAGCGGGGGAGTGTCCTACAATGAGCAGTTCTTC.

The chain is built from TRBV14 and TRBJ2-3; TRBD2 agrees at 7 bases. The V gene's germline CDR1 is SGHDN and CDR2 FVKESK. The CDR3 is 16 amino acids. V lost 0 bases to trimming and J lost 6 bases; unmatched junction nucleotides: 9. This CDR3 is CASSQEAASGTDTQYF. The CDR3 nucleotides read TGTGCCAGCAGCCAAGAAGCGGCTAGCGGTACGGATACGCAGTATTTT.

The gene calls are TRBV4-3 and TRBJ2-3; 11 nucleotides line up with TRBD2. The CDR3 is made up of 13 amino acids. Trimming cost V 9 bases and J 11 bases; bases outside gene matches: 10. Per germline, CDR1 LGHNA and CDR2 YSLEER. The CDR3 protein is CARTSGTSWGQYF. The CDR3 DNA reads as TGCGCCAGGACTAGCGGGACTTCATGGGGGCAGTATTTT.

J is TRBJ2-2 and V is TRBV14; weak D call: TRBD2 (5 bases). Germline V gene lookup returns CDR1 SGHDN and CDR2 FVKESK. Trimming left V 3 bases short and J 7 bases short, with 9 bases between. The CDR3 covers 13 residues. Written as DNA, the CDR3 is TGTGCCAGCAGCCAGAGGGAAAACGGGGAGCTGTTTTTT. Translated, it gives CASSQRENGELFF.

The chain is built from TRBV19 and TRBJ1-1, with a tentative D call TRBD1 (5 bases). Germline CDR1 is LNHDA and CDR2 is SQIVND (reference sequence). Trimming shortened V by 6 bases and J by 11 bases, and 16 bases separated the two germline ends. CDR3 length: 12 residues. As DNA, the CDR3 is TGTGCCAGTAGGGGCCAGGGACTCGTGGCTTTCTTT. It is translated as CASRGQGLVAFF. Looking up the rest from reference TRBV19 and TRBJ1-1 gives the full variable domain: DGGITQSPKYLFRKEGQNVTLSCEQNLNHDAMYWYRQDPGQGLRLIYYSQIVNDFQKGDIAEGYSVSREKKESFPLTVTSAQKNPTAFYLCASRGQGLVAFFGQGTRLTVV.

CDR3 in DNA: TGTGCCAGCAGCTTGGCGGGACAGCCCATTACCTACGAGCAGTACTTC. Translation gives CASSLAGQPITYEQYF. The chain carries TRBV5-6 and TRBJ2-7, with 7 bases identical to TRBD1. The V segment lost 0 bases and the J segment 2 bases; nucleotides outside the gene matches: 8. The V gene's germline CDR1 is SGHDT and CDR2 YYEEEE. This CDR3 spans 16 amino acids.

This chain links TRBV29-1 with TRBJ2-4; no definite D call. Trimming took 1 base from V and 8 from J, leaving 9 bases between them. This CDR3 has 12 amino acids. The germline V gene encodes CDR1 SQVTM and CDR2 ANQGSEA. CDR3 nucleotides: TGCAGCGTTGAAGGATTGCGAGACATTCAGTACTTC. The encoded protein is CSVEGLRDIQYF.

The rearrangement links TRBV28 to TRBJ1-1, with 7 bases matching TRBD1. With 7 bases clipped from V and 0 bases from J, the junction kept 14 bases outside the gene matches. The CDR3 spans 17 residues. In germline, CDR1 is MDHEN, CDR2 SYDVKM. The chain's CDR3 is CASIFGDRVGMNTEAFF. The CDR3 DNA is TGTGCCAGCATCTTTGGTGACAGGGTGGGAATGAACACTGAAGCTTTCTTT.

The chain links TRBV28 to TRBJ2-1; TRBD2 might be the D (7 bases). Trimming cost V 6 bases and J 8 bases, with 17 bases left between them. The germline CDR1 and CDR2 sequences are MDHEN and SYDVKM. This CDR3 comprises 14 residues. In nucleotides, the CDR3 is TGTGCCAGCAGGGGGGCTAGCGGCGCCCATGAGCAGTTCTTC. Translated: CASRGASGAHEQFF.